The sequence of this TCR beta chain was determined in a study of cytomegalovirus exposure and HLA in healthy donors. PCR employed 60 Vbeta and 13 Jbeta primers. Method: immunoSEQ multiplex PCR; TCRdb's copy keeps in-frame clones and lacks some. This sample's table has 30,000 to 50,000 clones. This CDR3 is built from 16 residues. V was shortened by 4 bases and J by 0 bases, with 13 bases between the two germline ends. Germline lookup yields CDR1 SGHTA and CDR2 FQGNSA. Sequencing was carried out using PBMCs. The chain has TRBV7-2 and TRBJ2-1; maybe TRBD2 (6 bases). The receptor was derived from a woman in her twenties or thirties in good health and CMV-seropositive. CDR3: CASSWYSGSSYNEQFF. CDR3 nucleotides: TGTGCCAGCAGCTGGTATAGCGGCAGCTCCTACAATGAGCAGTTCTTC.